Listed below are T cell receptor beta chains from one sample, sequenced in a study of T-cell reconstitution after alpha-beta-depleted transplantation in children. TCRdb analysed the PCR reads with MiXCR anew, one entry per CDR3 protein. The table lists 150,000 to 250,000 distinct CDR3 sequences, around 5.9% of them singletons. The specimen was PBMCs, collected before TCRalphabeta/CD19-depleted stem cell transplant. Receptor source: a girl less than two years old with combined immunodeficiency, due to receive a stem cell transplant. Both conserved end residues are part of each CDR3. Each record gives: D gene, V gene, clone size, J gene, CDR3 length, CDR3 protein, CDR3 DNA. D genes are given only for firm matches. Clone size is shown for a subset of rows, as once, few, many or a class of expanded clone.

.,TRBV7-3,many,TRBJ2-7,13,CASSRMSGYEQYF,TGTGCCAGCAGCCGTATGTCTGGCTACGAGCAGTACTTC
TRBD2,TRBV7-8,.,TRBJ2-3,20,CASSLAGLAGPEKPPDTQYF,TGTGCCAGCAGCTTAGCGGGACTAGCGGGACCCGAAAAACCCCCGGATACGCAGTATTTT
TRBD2,TRBV3-1,many,TRBJ2-2,19,CASSQDEKGLAGVRGELFF,TGTGCCAGCAGCCAAGATGAGAAGGGACTAGCGGGAGTACGAGGGGAGCTGTTTTTT
.,TRBV20-1,many,TRBJ1-1,13,CSARTGLWTEAFF,TGCAGTGCTAGGACCGGCCTGTGGACTGAAGCTTTCTTT
TRBD2,TRBV18,many,TRBJ2-3,17,CASSPFPIKRETDTQYF,TGTGCCAGCTCACCTTTTCCCATCAAGCGGGAGACAGATACGCAGTATTTT
.,TRBV5-1,few,TRBJ1-1,12,CASSLGAGEAFF,TGCGCCAGCAGCTTGGGAGCGGGCGAAGCTTTCTTT
TRBD2,TRBV20-1,.,TRBJ2-3,16,CSAWGLAGEGTDTQYF,TGCAGTGCCTGGGGCCTAGCGGGGGAGGGCACAGATACGCAGTATTTT
TRBD1,TRBV20-1,many,TRBJ2-1,14,CSARTGYNYNEQFF,TGCAGTGCTAGGACAGGGTATAACTACAATGAGCAGTTCTTC
.,TRBV21-1,many,TRBJ1-1,20,CASSKKGWGTGVYLNTEAFF,TGTGCCAGCAGCAAAAAGGGGTGGGGGACAGGGGTGTATCTGAACACTGAAGCTTTCTTT
.,TRBV29-1,many,TRBJ2-7,13,CSVTDIRMDEQYF,TGCAGCGTGACGGACATCCGAATGGACGAGCAGTACTTC